These 19 T cell receptor beta chains originate from one sample sequenced in a study of OX40 agonist ivuxolimab in advanced cancers. This table comes from immunoSEQ multiplex PCR, and its TCRdb copy is limited to in-frame clones, with some not included. The table shows 65,000 to 90,000 clones, with just under 90% occurring only once. The specimen comprised CD4+ or CD8+ T cells sorted from blood, sampled in a trial of the OX40 agonist ivuxolimab. Every receptor here comes from an adult with an advanced solid tumor such as melanoma, head and neck, liver or kidney cancer.

This rearrangement joins TRBV21-1 to TRBJ2-2. TRBV21-1 is classified as a pseudogene. The CDR3 is 15 residues long. The CDR3 DNA reads as TGTGCCAGCAGCAAAGAGGGCGGGAACACCGGGGAGCTGTTTTTT. Residues: CASSKEGGNTGELFF.

The chain uses TRBV7-9 and TRBJ2-1, with 13 bases lining up with TRBD2. The CDR3 totals 16 residues. V lost 5 bases, J lost 4 bases, and 5 bases stayed unmatched. Germline V gene data show CDR1 as SEHNR and CDR2 as FQNEAQ (reference sequence). CDR3 in DNA: TGTGCCAGCAGCCTAACTAGCGGGAGGGAGTACAATGAGCAGTTCTTC. Encoded protein: CASSLTSGREYNEQFF. Full variable domain (rest looked up from reference TRBV7-9 and TRBJ2-1): DTGVSQNPRHKITKRGQNVTFRCDPISEHNRLYWYRQTLGQGPEFLTYFQNEAQLEKSRLLSDRFSAERPKGSFSTLEIQRTEQGDSAMYLCASSLTSGREYNEQFFGPGTRLTVL.

This clone has a handful of counts. The chain is built from TRBV6-1 and TRBJ2-2, with 12 bases fitting TRBD2. CDR1 is MNHNS and CDR2 is SASEGT in the germline V gene. This CDR3 comprises 16 residues. The V and J ends lost 4 bases and 7 bases, in that order; junction bases with no gene match: 7. CDR3 DNA: TGTGCCAGCAGTGGGCTAGCGGGAGGGCCTGGCGGGGAGCTGTTTTTT. It encodes CASSGLAGGPGGELFF.

V is TRBV6-1 and J is TRBJ2-6; D is ambiguous. The CDR3 is 16 amino acids. Germline-derived CDR1 and CDR2 are MNHNS and SASEGT. Trimming cost V 1 base and J 4 bases, with 11 bases left between them. CDR3 loop: CASSEEHLIGANVLTF. The CDR3 nucleotides read TGTGCCAGCAGTGAAGAACACCTCATCGGGGCCAACGTCCTGACTTTC.

The rearrangement links TRBV6-1 to TRBJ2-5; D may match TRBD1 or TRBD2 (6 bases each). Germline CDR1 and CDR2: MNHNS and SASEGT. With 8 bases removed from V and 7 bases from J, the gap between germline ends came to 14 bases. The CDR3 contains 12 residues. The CDR3 DNA sequence: TGTGCCAGCCATAGCGGAGGGGGGACCCAGTACTTC. Residues: CASHSGGGTQYF.

This clone has only a few counts. The rearrangement links TRBV2 to TRBJ1-2; perhaps TRBD1 as D (5 bases). The germline V and J ends were trimmed by 4 bases and 4 bases, with 19 bases remaining between them. Per germline, CDR1 SNHLY and CDR2 FYNNEI. The length of the CDR3 is 16 residues. The CDR3 reads CASSASPTGTLYGYTF. The DNA for the CDR3 is TGTGCCAGCAGTGCCTCCCCAACAGGTACCCTCTATGGCTACACCTTC.

The J gene is TRBJ2-3, the V gene TRBV15; D remains ambiguous. V was pared by 1 base and J by 2 bases, with 10 bases between. In germline, CDR1 is LNHNV, CDR2 YYDKDF (reference sequence). This CDR3 comprises 15 residues. CDR3 in amino acids: CATSRAMSNTDTQYF. Written as DNA, the CDR3 is TGTGCCACCAGCAGAGCTATGTCCAACACAGATACGCAGTATTTT.

The chain is built from TRBV14 and TRBJ1-2, with 7 bases that match TRBD1. CDR1 and CDR2 (germline): SGHDN, FVKESK. The CDR3 consists of 15 residues. The J segment lost 5 bases and the V segment lost 4 bases, leaving 10 bases of the junction unmatched. Here the CDR3 reads CASSLPGQMFYGYTF. For the CDR3, the DNA is TGTGCCAGCAGCCTACCGGGACAGATGTTTTATGGCTACACCTTC.

The chain recombines TRBV25-1 with TRBJ1-5; D uncertain. The CDR3 consists of 14 residues. Deletions cut 1 base from V and 8 bases from J, with 12 bases between. Germline-derived CDR1 and CDR2 are MGHDK and SYGVNS. Here the CDR3 reads CASSESSGVKPQHF. CDR3 nucleotide sequence: TGTGCCAGCAGTGAATCATCCGGGGTAAAGCCCCAGCATTTT.

The V call is TRBV29-1, the J call TRBJ1-1; a weak D match, TRBD1 (6 bases). CDR1 and CDR2 from the germline V gene are SQVTM and ANQGSEA. This CDR3 comprises 14 residues. The V and J ends lost 3 bases and 5 bases respectively, with 16 bases between them. CDR3 protein: CSVEGGEAGTEAFF. DNA of the CDR3: TGCAGCGTTGAGGGGGGCGAAGCCGGGACTGAAGCTTTCTTT.

The J gene is TRBJ2-1, the V gene TRBV7-3, with a possible D match to TRBD2 (5 bases). Germline CDR1 and CDR2: SGHTA and FQGTGA. Trimming shortened V by 5 bases and J by 7 bases, and 12 bases separated the two germline ends. The CDR3 contains 13 residues. The CDR3 region has the DNA TGTGCCAGCAGCGTAGGTTCGGGGAATGAGCAGTTCTTC. Translated: CASSVGSGNEQFF.

V usage is TRBV28 and J usage is TRBJ2-3; D not resolved. This CDR3 comprises 12 residues. V lost 6 bases, J lost 4 bases, and 8 bases lay in between. Germline values: CDR1 MDHEN, CDR2 SYDVKM. DNA for the CDR3: TGTGCCAGCAGGACACTACCAGATACGCAGTATTTT. It is translated as CASRTLPDTQYF.

The rearrangement uses TRBV5-4 and TRBJ1-2; TRBD1 agrees at 7 bases. This CDR3 has 14 amino acids. The germline V gene has CDR1 SGHNT and CDR2 YYREEE (reference sequence). The ends lost 5 bases at V and 4 bases at J; junction bases unmatched: 8. CDR3 in DNA: TGTGCCAGCAGGACGACAGGGCTGGTCTATGGCTACACCTTC. Protein sequence: CASRTTGLVYGYTF.

This clone is a singleton in its sample. CDR3 region: CASSEGIGYQGYTF. CDR3 coding DNA: TGTGCCAGCAGTGAAGGGATAGGGTATCAGGGCTACACCTTC. This chain links TRBV2 with TRBJ1-2; D is undetermined. CDR3 size: 14 residues. Germline V CDR1 and CDR2: SNHLY, FYNNEI. V was pared by 1 base and J by 8 bases, with 14 bases between.

The V gene is TRBV5-6, the J gene TRBJ2-3; D unclear. CDR3 length: 17 residues. The V gene's germline CDR1 is SGHDT and CDR2 YYEEEE. Trimming removed 0 bases at V and 1 base at J, with 15 bases between. The CDR3 reads CASSLANWMGGTDTQYF. CDR3 coding DNA: TGTGCCAGCAGCTTGGCTAACTGGATGGGTGGCACAGATACGCAGTATTTT. The full variable domain, rest sourced from reference TRBV5-6 and TRBJ2-3, is DAGVTQSPTHLIKTRGQQVTLRCSPKSGHDTVSWYQQALGQGPQFIFQYYEEEERQRGNFPDRFSGHQFPNYSSELNVNALLLGDSALYLCASSLANWMGGTDTQYFGPGTRLTVL.

For the CDR3, the DNA is TGTGCCAGCAGCCCTCCGGCAGGGAATACTTACGAGCAGTACTTC. This codes for CASSPPAGNTYEQYF. J is TRBJ2-7 and V is TRBV27, with D possibly matching TRBD1 (5 bases). Per germline, CDR1 MNHEY and CDR2 SMNVEV (reference sequence). There are 15 residues in the CDR3. The V gene lost 6 bases and the J gene lost 4 bases, with 19 bases spanning the gap.

This clone was seen repeatedly, ten times or more. The chain recombines TRBV21-1 with TRBJ1-6. TRBV21-1 is deemed a pseudogene. The CDR3 length is 16 residues. The CDR3 here is CASSKKGGLPEGPLHF. The CDR3 bases are TGTGCCAGCAGCAAAAAAGGGGGACTCCCTGAGGGGCCCCTCCACTTT.

This chain connects TRBV5-1 to TRBJ2-1; D not certain. CDR3 length equals 11 residues. Trimming took off 4 bases at V and 9 bases at J, with 8 bases between the two ends. The V gene's germline CDR1 is SGHRS and CDR2 YFSETQ. CDR3 nucleotide sequence: TGCGCCAGCAGCCTCCACGGTGAGCAGTTCTTC. Translated: CASSLHGEQFF.

This sequence joins TRBV5-4 and TRBJ2-5; 7 bases are a match to TRBD1. V dropped 5 bases and J dropped 2; count of bases not matched to a gene: 3. In germline, CDR1 is SGHNT, CDR2 YYREEE (reference sequence). This CDR3 has 13 amino acids. The CDR3 DNA reads TGTGCCAGCAGTATCAGGGGGCAAGAGACCCAGTACTTC. Its translation is CASSIRGQETQYF.